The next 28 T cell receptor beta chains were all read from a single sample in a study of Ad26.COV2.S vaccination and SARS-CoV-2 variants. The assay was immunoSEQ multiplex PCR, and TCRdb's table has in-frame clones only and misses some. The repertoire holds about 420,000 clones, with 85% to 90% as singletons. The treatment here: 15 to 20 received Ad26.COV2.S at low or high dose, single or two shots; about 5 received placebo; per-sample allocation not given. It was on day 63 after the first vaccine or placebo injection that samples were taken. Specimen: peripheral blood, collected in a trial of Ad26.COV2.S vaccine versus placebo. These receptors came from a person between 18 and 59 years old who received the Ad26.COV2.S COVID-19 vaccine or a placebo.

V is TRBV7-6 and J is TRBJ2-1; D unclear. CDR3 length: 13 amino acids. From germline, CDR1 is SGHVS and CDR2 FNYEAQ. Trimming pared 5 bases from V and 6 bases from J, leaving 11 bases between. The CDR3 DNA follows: TGTGCCAGCAGCACCAGTTCGGGCAATGAGCAGTTCTTC. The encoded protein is CASSTSSGNEQFF.

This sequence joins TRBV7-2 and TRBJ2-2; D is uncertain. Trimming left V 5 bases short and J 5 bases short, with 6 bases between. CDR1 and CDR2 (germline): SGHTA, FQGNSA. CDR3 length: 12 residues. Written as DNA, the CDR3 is TGTGCCAGCAGCCGGAAGACCGGGGAGCTGTTTTTT. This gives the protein CASSRKTGELFF.

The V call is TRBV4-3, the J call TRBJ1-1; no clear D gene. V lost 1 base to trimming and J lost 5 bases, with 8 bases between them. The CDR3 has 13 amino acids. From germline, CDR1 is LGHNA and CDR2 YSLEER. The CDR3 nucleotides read TGCGCCAGCAGCCAAGGGAAACGGACTGAAGCTTTCTTT. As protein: CASSQGKRTEAFF.

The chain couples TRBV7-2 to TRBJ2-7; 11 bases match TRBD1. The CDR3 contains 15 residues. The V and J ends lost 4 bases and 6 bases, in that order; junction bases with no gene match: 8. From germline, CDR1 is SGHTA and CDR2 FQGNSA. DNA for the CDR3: TGTGCCAGCAGCTCAATTGCGGGACAGGGGGTCGAGCAGTACTTC. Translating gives CASSSIAGQGVEQYF.

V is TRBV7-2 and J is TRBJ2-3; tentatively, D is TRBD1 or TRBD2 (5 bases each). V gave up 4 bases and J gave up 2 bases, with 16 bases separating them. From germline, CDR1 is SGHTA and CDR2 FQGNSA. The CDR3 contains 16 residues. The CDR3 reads CASSSQWGNPTDTQYF. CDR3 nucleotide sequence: TGTGCCAGCAGCTCCCAGTGGGGGAACCCCACAGATACGCAGTATTTT.

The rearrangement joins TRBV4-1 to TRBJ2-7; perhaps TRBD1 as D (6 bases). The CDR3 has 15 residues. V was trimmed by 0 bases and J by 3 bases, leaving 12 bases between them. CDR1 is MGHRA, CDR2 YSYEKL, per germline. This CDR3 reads CASSQDLGGFYEQYF. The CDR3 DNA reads TGCGCCAGCAGCCAAGATTTAGGGGGTTTCTACGAGCAGTACTTC.

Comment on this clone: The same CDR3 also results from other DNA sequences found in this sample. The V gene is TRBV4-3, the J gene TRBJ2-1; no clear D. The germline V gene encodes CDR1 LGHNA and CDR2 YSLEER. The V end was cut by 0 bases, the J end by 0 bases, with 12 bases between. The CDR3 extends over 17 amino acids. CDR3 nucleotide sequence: TGCGCCAGCAGCCAAGACCCCCCGTCCGGCTCCTACAATGAGCAGTTCTTC. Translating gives CASSQDPPSGSYNEQFF.

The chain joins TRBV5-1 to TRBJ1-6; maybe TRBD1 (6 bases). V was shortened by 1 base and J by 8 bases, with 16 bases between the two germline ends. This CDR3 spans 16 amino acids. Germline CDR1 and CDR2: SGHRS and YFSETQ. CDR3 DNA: TGCGCCAGCAGCTTGATATATAGGGGGAGAGATTCACCCCTCCACTTT. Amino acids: CASSLIYRGRDSPLHF.

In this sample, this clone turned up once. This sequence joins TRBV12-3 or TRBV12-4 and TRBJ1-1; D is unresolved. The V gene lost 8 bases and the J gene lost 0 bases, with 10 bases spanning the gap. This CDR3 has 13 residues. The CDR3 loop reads CASGISMNTEAFF. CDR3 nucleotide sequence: TGTGCCAGCGGGATTTCGATGAACACTGAAGCTTTCTTT.

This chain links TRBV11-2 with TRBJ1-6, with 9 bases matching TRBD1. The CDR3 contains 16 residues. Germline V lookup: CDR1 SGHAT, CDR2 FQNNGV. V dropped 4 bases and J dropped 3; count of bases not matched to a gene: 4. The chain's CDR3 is CASSSRQGVYNSPLHF. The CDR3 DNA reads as TGTGCCAGCAGCTCCAGACAGGGGGTCTATAATTCACCCCTCCACTTT.

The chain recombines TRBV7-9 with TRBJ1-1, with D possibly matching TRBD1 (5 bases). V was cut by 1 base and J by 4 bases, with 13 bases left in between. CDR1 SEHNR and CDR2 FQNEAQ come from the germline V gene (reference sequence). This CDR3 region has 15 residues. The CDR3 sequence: CASSLGQSVSTEAFF. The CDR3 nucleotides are TGTGCCAGCAGCTTAGGACAGTCGGTTAGCACTGAAGCTTTCTTT.

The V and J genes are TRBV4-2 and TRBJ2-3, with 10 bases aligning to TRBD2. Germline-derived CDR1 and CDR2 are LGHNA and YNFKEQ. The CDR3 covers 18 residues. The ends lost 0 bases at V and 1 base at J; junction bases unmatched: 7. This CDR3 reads CASSQDSELAGGTDTQYF. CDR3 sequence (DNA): TGTGCCAGCAGCCAAGATAGTGAGCTAGCGGGAGGCACAGATACGCAGTATTTT.

The CDR3 region is CASSQEGGEKLFF. The CDR3 DNA reads TGTGCCAGCAGCCAGGAGGGAGGGGAAAAACTGTTTTTT. The rearrangement uses TRBV4-2 and TRBJ1-4; no reliable D call. CDR3 length equals 13 residues. With 3 bases removed from V and 8 bases from J, the gap between germline ends came to 10 bases. The V gene's germline CDR1 is LGHNA and CDR2 YNFKEQ.

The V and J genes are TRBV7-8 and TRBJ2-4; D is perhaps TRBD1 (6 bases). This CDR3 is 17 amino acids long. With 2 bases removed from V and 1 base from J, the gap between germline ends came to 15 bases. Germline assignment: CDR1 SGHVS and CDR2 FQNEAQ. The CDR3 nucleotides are TGTGCCAGCAGCTTATATAGGGGGTTGGAGGCCAAAAACATTCAGTACTTC. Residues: CASSLYRGLEAKNIQYF.

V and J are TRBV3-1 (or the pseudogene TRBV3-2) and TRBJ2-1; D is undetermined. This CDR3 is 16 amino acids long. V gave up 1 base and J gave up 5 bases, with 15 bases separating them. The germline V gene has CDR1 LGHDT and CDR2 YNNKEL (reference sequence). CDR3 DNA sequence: TGTGCCAGCAGCCAAGTTACTGGTTTGCCCCACAATGAGCAGTTCTTC. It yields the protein CASSQVTGLPHNEQFF.

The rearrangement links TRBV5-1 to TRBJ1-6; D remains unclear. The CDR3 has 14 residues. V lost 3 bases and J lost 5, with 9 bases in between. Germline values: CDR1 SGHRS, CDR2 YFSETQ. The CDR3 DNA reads TGCGCCAGCAGCTCCGACCCAAATAATTCACCCCTCCACTTT. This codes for CASSSDPNNSPLHF.

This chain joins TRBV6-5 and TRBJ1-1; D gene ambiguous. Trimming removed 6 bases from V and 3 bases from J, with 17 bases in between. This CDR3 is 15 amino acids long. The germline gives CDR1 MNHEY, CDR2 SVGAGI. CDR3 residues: CASRPPPGVDTEAFF. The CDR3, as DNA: TGTGCCAGCAGACCCCCACCTGGGGTGGACACTGAAGCTTTCTTT.

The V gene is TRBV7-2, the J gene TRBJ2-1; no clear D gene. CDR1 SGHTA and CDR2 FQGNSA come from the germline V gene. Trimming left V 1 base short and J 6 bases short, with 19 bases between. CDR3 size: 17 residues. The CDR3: CASSLEVWAPSPNEQFF. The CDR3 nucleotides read TGTGCCAGCAGCTTAGAAGTGTGGGCTCCCAGCCCCAATGAGCAGTTCTTC.

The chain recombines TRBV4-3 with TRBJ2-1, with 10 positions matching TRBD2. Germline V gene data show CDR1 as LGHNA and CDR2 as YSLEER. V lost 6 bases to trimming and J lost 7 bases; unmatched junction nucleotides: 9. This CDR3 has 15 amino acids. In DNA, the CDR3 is TGCGCCAGCAGTTTGCTACTAGCGGGGACGAATGAGCAGTTCTTC. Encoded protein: CASSLLLAGTNEQFF.

CDR3 DNA: TGTGCCAGCAGCTTCAACTACAGGGGGAATGAGCAGTTCTTC. It codes for CASSFNYRGNEQFF. The chain combines TRBV5-6 with TRBJ2-1, with 8 bases identical to TRBD1. Trimming took 2 bases from V and 7 from J; bases not matched to a gene: 5. Germline-derived CDR1 and CDR2 are SGHDT and YYEEEE. This CDR3 spans 14 amino acids.

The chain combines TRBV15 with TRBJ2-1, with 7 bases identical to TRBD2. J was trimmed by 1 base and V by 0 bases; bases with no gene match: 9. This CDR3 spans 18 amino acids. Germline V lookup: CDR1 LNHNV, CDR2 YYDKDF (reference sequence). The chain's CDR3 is CATSRDRPGGGSYNEQFF. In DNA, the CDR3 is TGTGCCACCAGCAGAGATCGGCCTGGGGGGGGGTCCTACAATGAGCAGTTCTTC.

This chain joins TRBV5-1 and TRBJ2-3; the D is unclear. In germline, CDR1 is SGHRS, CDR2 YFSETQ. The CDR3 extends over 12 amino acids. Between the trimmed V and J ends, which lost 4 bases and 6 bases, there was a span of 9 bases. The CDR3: CASSPNIDTQYF. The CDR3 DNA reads TGCGCCAGCAGCCCGAATATTGATACGCAGTATTTT.

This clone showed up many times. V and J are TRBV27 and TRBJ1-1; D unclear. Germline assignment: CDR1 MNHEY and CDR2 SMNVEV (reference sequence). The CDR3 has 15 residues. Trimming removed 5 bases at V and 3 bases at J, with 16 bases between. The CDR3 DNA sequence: TGTGCCAGCAGTCTCTCCGGTTCTGGCCACACTGAAGCTTTCTTT. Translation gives CASSLSGSGHTEAFF.

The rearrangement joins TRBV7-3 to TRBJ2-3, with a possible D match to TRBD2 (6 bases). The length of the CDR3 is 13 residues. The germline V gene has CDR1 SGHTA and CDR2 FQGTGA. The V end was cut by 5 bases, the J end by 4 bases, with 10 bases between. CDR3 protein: CASSQPGADTQYF. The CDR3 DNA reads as TGTGCCAGCAGCCAGCCGGGGGCAGATACGCAGTATTTT.

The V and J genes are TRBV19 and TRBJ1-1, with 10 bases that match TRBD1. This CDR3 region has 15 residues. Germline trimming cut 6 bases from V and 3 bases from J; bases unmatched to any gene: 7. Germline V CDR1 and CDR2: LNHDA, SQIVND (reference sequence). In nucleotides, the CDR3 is TGTGCCAGTAGGACTGGAGGACAGGGGGACACTGAAGCTTTCTTT. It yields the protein CASRTGGQGDTEAFF.

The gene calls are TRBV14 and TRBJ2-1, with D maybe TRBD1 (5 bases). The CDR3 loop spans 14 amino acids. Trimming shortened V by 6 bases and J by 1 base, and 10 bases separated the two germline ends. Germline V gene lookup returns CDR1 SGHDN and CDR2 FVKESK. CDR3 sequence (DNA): TGTGCCAGCAGTCCGAACAGGTCCTACAATGAGCAGTTCTTC. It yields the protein CASSPNRSYNEQFF. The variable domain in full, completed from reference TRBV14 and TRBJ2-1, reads EAGVTQFPSHSVIEKGQTVTLRCDPISGHDNLYWYRRVMGKEIKFLLHFVKESKQDESGMPNNRFLAERTGGTYSTLKVQPAELEDSGVYFCASSPNRSYNEQFFGPGTRLTVL.

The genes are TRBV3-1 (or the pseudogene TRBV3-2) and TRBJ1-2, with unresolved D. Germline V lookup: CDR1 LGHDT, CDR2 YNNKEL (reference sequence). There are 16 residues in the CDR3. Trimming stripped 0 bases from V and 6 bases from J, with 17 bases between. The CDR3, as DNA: TGTGCCAGCAGCCAAGAGAGGCGGGGTAGTCAGGATGGCTACACCTTC. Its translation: CASSQERRGSQDGYTF.

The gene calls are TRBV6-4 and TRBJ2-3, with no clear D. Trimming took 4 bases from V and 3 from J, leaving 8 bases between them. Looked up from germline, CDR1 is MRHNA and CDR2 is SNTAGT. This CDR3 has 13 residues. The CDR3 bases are TGTGCCAGCAGTGTTAAAGGGACAGATACGCAGTATTTT. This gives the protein CASSVKGTDTQYF.